The rows below give T cell receptor beta chains drawn from one sample of a study of identical twins' blood T cells. Using its own MiXCR run on the 5' RACE reads, TCRdb lists one record per CDR3 protein. The sample has hundreds of thousands of distinct CDR3 sequences, over 25% seen once; the top ten hold 6% to 7%. The sample comprised PBMCs. The receptors originated from a woman aged 18 to 50 in good health. The CDR3 runs from the conserved cysteine through the conserved F or W. Each record gives: D gene, clone size, J gene, V gene, CDR3 DNA, CDR3 protein. The D gene is left open where the match is weak. Size is omitted from some rows. Given values are once, few, many or a class for expanded clones.

NA NA TRBJ1-1 TRBV3-1 TGTGCCAGCAGCCAATGGAACACTGAAGCTTTCTTT CASSQWNTEAFF
NA NA TRBJ1-1 TRBV4-3 TGCGCCAGCAGCGACCGGACGGCGAACACTGAAGCTTTCTTT CASSDRTANTEAFF
NA few TRBJ1-2 TRBV7-2 TGTGCCAGCAGCCCGGCGTCAGGCTATGGCTACACCTTC CASSPASGYGYTF
NA NA TRBJ2-3 TRBV19 TGTGCCAGTAGCCCCAGACAGGGCACAGATACGCAGTATTTT CASSPRQGTDTQYF
TRBD1 few TRBJ1-6 TRBV6-5 TGTGCCAGCAATAACAGGGGGAGAGTTTCACCCCTCCACTTT CASNNRGRVSPLHF
NA NA TRBJ1-2 TRBV6-5 TGTGCCAGCACCCCTGGACAGCCACCCTATGGCTACACCTTC CASTPGQPPYGYTF
NA few TRBJ1-6 TRBV19 TGTGCCAGTAGTTCCACAGGGATTCGATCTTATAATTCACCCCTCCACTTT CASSSTGIRSYNSPLHF
NA few TRBJ2-3 TRBV7-9 TGTGCCAGCAGCTTAGCAGATTTT CASSLADF
TRBD2 NA TRBJ2-3 TRBV20-1 TGCAGTGCTAGACTAACTAGCGGCACAGGTACGCAGTATTTT CSARLTSGTGTQYF
TRBD2 NA TRBJ2-7 TRBV9 TGTGCCAGCAGCGCCGGGAGGGGGGCGTACGAGCAGTACTTC CASSAGRGAYEQYF
TRBD1 few TRBJ1-2 TRBV29-1 TGCAGCGTCCGGACAGGGAGGGTAGACTATGGCTACACCTTC CSVRTGRVDYGYTF
TRBD2 NA TRBJ2-1 TRBV5-1 TGCGCCAGCAGCTTGAGTAGCGGGGTATACAATGAGCAGTTCTTC CASSLSSGVYNEQFF
NA few TRBJ1-1 TRBV10-3 TGTGCCACCTACCGGGACACCTCCACTGAAGCTTTCTTT CATYRDTSTEAFF
NA NA TRBJ2-7 TRBV10-3 TGTGCCATCAGTGGATCGCACTACGAGCAGTACTTC CAISGSHYEQYF
TRBD1 NA TRBJ1-2 TRBV29-1 TGCAGCGTGAAGGGACAGGGGGCGACGGGCTACACCTTC CSVKGQGATGYTF
TRBD1 NA TRBJ2-7 TRBV6-5 TGTGCCAGCAGTTCACCGGGACAGCAGAGAGCCTACGAGCAGTACTTC CASSSPGQQRAYEQYF
NA NA TRBJ2-1 TRBV12-3/TRBV12-4 TGTGCCAGCAGTCCGACGGGGAGGAGGTTCAAGTTCTTC CASSPTGRRFKFF
NA NA TRBJ2-2 TRBV14 TGTGCCAGCAGCCAAGACGAGATCCAGTGGGGAACCATAAACGGGGAGCTGTTTTTT CASSQDEIQWGTINGELFF
NA few TRBJ2-3 TRBV29-1 TGCAGCGTTGAGGATGGCACAGATACGCAGTATTTT CSVEDGTDTQYF
NA NA TRBJ2-5 TRBV18 TGTGCCAGCTCACCATCTCAGATCGAGACCCAGTACTTC CASSPSQIETQYF
NA NA TRBJ2-2 TRBV7-2 TGTGCCAGCAGTCCGGACTCTACGAACACCGGGGAGCTGTTTTTT CASSPDSTNTGELFF
NA many TRBJ1-6 TRBV3-1 TGTGCCAGCAGCCAAGCAGGGGATTCACCCCTCCACTTT CASSQAGDSPLHF
NA NA TRBJ2-1 TRBV6-6 TGTGCCAGCAGGGATACAGGGTCCTACAATGAGCAGTTCTTC CASRDTGSYNEQFF
NA many TRBJ2-2 TRBV7-9 TGTGCCAGCAGCTGGGGAGTAGCGACCGGGGAGCTGTTTTTT CASSWGVATGELFF
NA many TRBJ1-4 TRBV6-5 TGTGCCAGCAGTACCGACCCAGCAACTAATGAAAAACTGTTTTTT CASSTDPATNEKLFF
NA NA TRBJ1-2 TRBV29-1 TGCAGCGTTGGAGGGGGGAACTATGGCTACACCTTC CSVGGGNYGYTF
NA many TRBJ2-7 TRBV5-1 TGCGCCAGCAGCTTGCAGGCCTCAGGGCACTACGAGCAGTACTTC CASSLQASGHYEQYF
TRBD1 many TRBJ1-1 TRBV29-1 TGCAGCGTTCCGGGACAGGGCATAACTGAAGCTTTCTTT CSVPGQGITEAFF
NA NA TRBJ1-1 TRBV30 TGTGCCTCAAACAGAGGGCGGAACACTGAAGCTTTCTTT CASNRGRNTEAFF
NA many TRBJ1-5 TRBV29-1 TGCAGCGTTGTGGACAGAAATAGCAATCAGCCCCAGCATTTT CSVVDRNSNQPQHF
NA NA TRBJ2-3 TRBV5-8 TGTGCCAGCAGCTTGGGGGGGTTCACAGATACGCAGTATTTT CASSLGGFTDTQYF